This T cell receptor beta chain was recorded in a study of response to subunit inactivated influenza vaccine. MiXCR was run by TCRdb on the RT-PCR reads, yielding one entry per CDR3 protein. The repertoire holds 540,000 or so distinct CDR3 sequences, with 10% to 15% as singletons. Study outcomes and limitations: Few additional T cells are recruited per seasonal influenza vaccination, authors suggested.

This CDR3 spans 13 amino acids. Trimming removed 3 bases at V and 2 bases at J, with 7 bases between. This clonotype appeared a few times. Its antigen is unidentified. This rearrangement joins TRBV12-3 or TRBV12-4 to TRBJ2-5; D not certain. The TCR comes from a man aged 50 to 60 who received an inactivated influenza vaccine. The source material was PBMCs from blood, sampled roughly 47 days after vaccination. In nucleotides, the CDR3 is TGTGCCAGCAGTTTTAACCAGCAAGAGACCCAGTACTTC. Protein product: CASSFNQQETQYF.